The TCR beta chain under discussion was sequenced for a study of CD8 T cells in Susac syndrome. Random hexamers were used to reverse transcribe an amount of roughly 0.5 to 1 ug RNA. TCRdb itself ran the immunoSEQ multiplex PCR reads through MiXCR, one entry per CDR3 protein. The data hold roughly 150,000 distinct CDR3 sequences, with 85% to 95% observed a single time. Germline values: CDR1 SGHRS, CDR2 YFSETQ. V was trimmed by 1 base and J by 3 bases, leaving 7 bases between them. This CDR3 spans 14 amino acids. Sequencing was performed on CD4+ T cells from PBMCs. The rearrangement links TRBV5-1 to TRBJ1-4, with D possibly being TRBD1 (6 bases). This TCR was sampled from a human donor with Susac syndrome. The CDR3 DNA reads as TGCGCCAGCAGCTTGCAGGGGTCTAATGAAAAACTGTTTTTT. It is translated as CASSLQGSNEKLFF.